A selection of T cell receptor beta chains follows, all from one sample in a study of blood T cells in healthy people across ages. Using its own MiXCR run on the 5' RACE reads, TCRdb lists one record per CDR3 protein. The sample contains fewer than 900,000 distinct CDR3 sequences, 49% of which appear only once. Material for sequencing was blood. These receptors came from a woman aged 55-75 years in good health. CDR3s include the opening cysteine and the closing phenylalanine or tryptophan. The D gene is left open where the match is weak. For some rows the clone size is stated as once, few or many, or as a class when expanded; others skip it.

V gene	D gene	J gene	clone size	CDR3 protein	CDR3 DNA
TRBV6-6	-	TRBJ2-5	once	CAGSYSGQTQYF	TGTGCCGGCAGTTACTCTGGGCAGACCCAGTACTTC
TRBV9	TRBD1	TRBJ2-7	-	CASSLTGSSYNEQYF	TGTGCCAGCAGCTTGACAGGGAGCTCCTACAATGAGCAGTACTTC
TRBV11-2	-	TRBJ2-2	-	CASSRETAGELFF	TGTGCCAGCAGCCGCGAGACAGCCGGGGAGCTGTTTTTT
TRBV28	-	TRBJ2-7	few	CASSLSTGYYEQYF	TGTGCCAGCAGTTTAAGTACAGGGTACTACGAGCAGTACTTC
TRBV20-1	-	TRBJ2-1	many	CSAREPDNEQFF	TGCAGTGCTAGAGAACCAGACAATGAGCAGTTCTTC
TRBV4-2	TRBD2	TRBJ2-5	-	CASSPGTSGVETQYF	TGTGCCAGCAGCCCCGGGACTAGCGGGGTAGAGACCCAGTACTTC
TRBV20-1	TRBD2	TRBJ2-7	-	CSAPGTSGRESYEQYF	TGCAGTGCCCCAGGGACTAGCGGGAGAGAGTCCTACGAGCAGTACTTC
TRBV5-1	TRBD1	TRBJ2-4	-	CASSVEGGYEKYF	TGCGCCAGCAGCGTCGAAGGGGGCTACGAGAAGTACTTC
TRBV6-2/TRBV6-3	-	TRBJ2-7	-	CASSSMGSYEQYF	TGTGCCAGCAGTTCCATGGGATCCTACGAGCAGTACTTC
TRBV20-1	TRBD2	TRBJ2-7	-	CSGTSGSSYEQYF	TGCAGTGGCACTAGCGGGAGCTCCTACGAGCAGTACTTC
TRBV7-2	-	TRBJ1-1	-	CARSSSGGWTEAFF	TGTGCCCGCAGCTCCTCGGGGGGATGGACTGAAGCTTTCTTT
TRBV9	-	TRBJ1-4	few	CASSVGVATNEKLFF	TGTGCCAGCAGCGTTGGGGTTGCAACTAATGAAAAACTGTTTTTT
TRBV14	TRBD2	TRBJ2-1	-	CANSRTSGDEQFF	TGTGCCAACAGCCGGACTAGCGGGGACGAGCAGTTCTTC
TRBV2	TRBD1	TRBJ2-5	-	CASRVGQGETQYF	TGTGCCAGCAGAGTGGGACAGGGAGAGACCCAGTACTTC
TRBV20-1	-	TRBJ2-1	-	CSASPGTPYNEQFF	TGCAGTGCTAGTCCGGGGACCCCTTACAATGAGCAGTTCTTC
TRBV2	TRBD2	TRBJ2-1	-	CASRSLAEYNEQFF	TGTGCCAGCAGAAGTCTAGCGGAATACAATGAGCAGTTCTTC
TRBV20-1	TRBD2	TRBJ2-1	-	CSALSGSLYNEQFF	TGCAGTGCTCTGAGCGGGAGTCTCTACAATGAGCAGTTCTTC
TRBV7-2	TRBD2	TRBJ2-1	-	CASSLGRERYNEQFF	TGTGCCAGCAGCTTAGGGCGGGAGAGGTACAATGAGCAGTTCTTC
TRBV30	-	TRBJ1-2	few	CAWRRGGYTF	TGTGCCTGGAGAAGAGGTGGCTACACCTTC
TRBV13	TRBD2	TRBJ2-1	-	CASSPRGVRNEQFF	TGTGCCAGCAGCCCCCGGGGGGTTCGCAATGAGCAGTTCTTC
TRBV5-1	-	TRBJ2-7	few	CASSLALDTVLEQYF	TGCGCCAGCAGCTTGGCGTTGGACACCGTCTTGGAGCAGTACTTC
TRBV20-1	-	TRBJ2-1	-	CSARDEWGLWNNEQFF	TGCAGTGCTAGAGATGAGTGGGGACTTTGGAACAATGAGCAGTTCTTC
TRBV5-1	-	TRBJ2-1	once	CASSEDVSRVAEQFF	TGCGCCAGCAGCGAGGACGTTAGCCGGGTTGCTGAGCAGTTCTTC
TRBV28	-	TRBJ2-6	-	CASSRRANVLTF	TGTGCCAGCAGCCGAAGGGCCAACGTCCTGACTTTC
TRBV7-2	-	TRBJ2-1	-	CASGWSLTDEQFF	TGTGCCAGCGGGTGGAGCCTAACTGATGAGCAGTTCTTC
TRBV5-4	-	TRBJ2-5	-	CASSLDRSARQTQYF	TGTGCCAGCAGCTTGGATCGGTCTGCCCGGCAGACCCAGTACTTC
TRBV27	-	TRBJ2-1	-	CASSLKGRTYNEQFF	TGTGCCAGCAGTTTAAAGGGTCGAACTTACAATGAGCAGTTCTTC
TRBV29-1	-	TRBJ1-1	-	CSAELWGNTEAFF	TGCAGCGCCGAACTGTGGGGGAACACTGAAGCTTTCTTT
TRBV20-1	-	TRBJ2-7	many	CSAREGPTYEQYF	TGCAGTGCTAGAGAGGGGCCGACCTACGAGCAGTACTTC
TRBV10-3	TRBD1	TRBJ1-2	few	CAISELGQGLLTNYGYTF	TGTGCCATCAGTGAGTTGGGACAGGGACTCCTCACTAACTATGGCTACACCTTC
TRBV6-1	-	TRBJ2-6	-	CASSEARVSARPGANVLTF	TGTGCCAGCAGTGAAGCTAGAGTGTCGGCTCGTCCTGGGGCCAACGTCCTGACTTTC
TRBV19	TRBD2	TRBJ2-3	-	CASSVSASGLITDTQYF	TGTGCCAGTAGTGTGTCGGCTAGCGGACTTATCACAGATACGCAGTATTTT
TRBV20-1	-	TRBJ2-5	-	CSAKMGNQGYQETQYF	TGCAGTGCTAAGATGGGCAATCAAGGGTACCAAGAGACCCAGTACTTC
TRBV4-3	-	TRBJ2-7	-	CASSQEGGRVYNEQYF	TGCGCCAGCAGCCAAGAGGGGGGCAGGGTATACAATGAGCAGTACTTC
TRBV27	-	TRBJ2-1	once	CASSWDAISYNEQFF	TGTGCCAGCAGCTGGGACGCTATCTCCTACAATGAGCAGTTCTTC
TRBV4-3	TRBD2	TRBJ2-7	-	CASSREGYSYNEQYF	TGCGCCAGCAGCCGGGAGGGATACTCCTACAATGAGCAGTACTTC
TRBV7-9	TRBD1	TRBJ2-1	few	CASSSPDRGRINNEQFF	TGTGCCAGCAGTTCACCGGACAGGGGGCGAATTAACAATGAGCAGTTCTTC
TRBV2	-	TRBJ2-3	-	CASRVDRGTDTQYF	TGTGCCAGCAGAGTTGACAGAGGCACAGATACGCAGTATTTT
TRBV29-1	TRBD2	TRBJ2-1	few	CSVGGKRGSINEQFF	TGCAGCGTTGGAGGGAAGCGCGGGAGTATCAATGAGCAGTTCTTC
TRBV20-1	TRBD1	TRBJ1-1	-	CSARDQGVRYTEAFF	TGCAGTGCTAGAGATCAGGGGGTACGGTACACTGAAGCTTTCTTT
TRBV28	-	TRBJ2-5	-	CASTGFETQYF	TGTGCCAGCACAGGGTTCGAGACCCAGTACTTC
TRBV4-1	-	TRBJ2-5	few	CASSQDTPAQWETQYF	TGCGCCAGCAGCCAAGATACCCCTGCCCAGTGGGAGACCCAGTACTTC
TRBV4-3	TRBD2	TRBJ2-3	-	CASSQDRPGRGGDTQYF	TGCGCCAGCAGCCAAGACAGACCGGGACGGGGGGGAGATACGCAGTATTTT
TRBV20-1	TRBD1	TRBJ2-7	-	CSASSSGGYEQYF	TGCAGTGCTAGTTCGTCAGGGGGCTACGAGCAGTACTTC
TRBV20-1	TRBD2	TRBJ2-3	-	CSASALPGLAGLSTDTQYF	TGCAGTGCTAGCGCCCTCCCGGGACTAGCGGGTTTGAGCACAGATACGCAGTATTTT
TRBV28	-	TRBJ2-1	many	CASSSNEQFF	TGTGCCAGCAGCTCGAATGAGCAGTTCTTC
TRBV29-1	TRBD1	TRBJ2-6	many	CSVRDRKSSGANVLTF	TGCAGCGTTAGGGACAGAAAAAGCTCTGGGGCCAACGTCCTGACTTTC
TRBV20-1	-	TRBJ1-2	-	CSASKQTGGALGYTF	TGCAGTGCTAGCAAACAGACCGGGGGGGCGCTTGGCTACACCTTC
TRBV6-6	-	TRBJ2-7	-	CASSYSRVHEQYF	TGTGCCAGCAGTTACAGTAGGGTCCACGAGCAGTACTTC
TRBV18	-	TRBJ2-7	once	CASSPLPETAVSEQYF	TGTGCCAGCTCACCACTTCCAGAGACAGCCGTGAGCGAGCAGTACTTC
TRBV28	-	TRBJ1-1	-	CASSSPPTGHTEAFF	TGTGCCAGCAGTTCACCACCCACAGGACACACTGAAGCTTTCTTT
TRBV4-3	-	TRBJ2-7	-	CASSQVRQHNEQYF	TGCGCCAGCAGCCAAGTAAGACAGCACAATGAGCAGTACTTC
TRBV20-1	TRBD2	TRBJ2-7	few	CSAREGTSGYEQYF	TGCAGTGCTAGAGAAGGGACTAGCGGCTACGAGCAGTACTTC
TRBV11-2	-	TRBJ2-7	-	CASSLVTVEQYF	TGTGCCAGCAGCTTAGTGACGGTCGAGCAGTACTTC
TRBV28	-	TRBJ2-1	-	CASSPAWSGVYEQFF	TGTGCCAGCAGTCCCGCCTGGTCGGGGGTCTATGAGCAGTTCTTC
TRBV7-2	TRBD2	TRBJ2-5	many	CASSSGLAGETQYF	TGTGCCAGCAGCTCCGGACTAGCGGGAGAGACCCAGTACTTC
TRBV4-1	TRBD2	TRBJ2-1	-	CASSPGASGTGEQFF	TGCGCCAGCAGCCCCGGGGCTAGCGGGACCGGTGAGCAGTTCTTC